This TCR beta chain was documented in a study of blood T cell repertoires in COVID-19. The overall study: Researchers got acute and convalescent COVID-19 samples from the United States, Italy and Spain.

The repertoire was sequenced with immunoSEQ multiplex PCR; TCRdb's copy has only in-frame clones and lacks some. The table records some 30,000 clones, roughly 86% of them present only once. This receptor was taken from a human donor with active COVID-19. The donor label of this sample is uncertain. Sequencing used peripheral blood.

The CDR3 bases are TGTGCCAGCAGCCCACAGCCGATCTATGGCTACACCTTC. This gives the protein CASSPQPIYGYTF. The chain has TRBV12-3 or TRBV12-4 and TRBJ1-2, with D unresolved. This CDR3 contains 13 residues. V was cut by 6 bases and J by 4 bases, with 12 bases left in between.